Listed here are 30 T cell receptor beta chains from one sample, sequenced in a study of T cell responses to AZD1222 COVID-19 vaccine. TCRdb keeps only in-frame clones here, not all; method: immunoSEQ multiplex PCR. Of over 95,000 clones in the sample, about 92% were seen once. The specimen was peripheral blood, collected on day 0 of AZD1222 vaccination. These receptors originate from an adult in good health.

The rearrangement uses TRBV6-1 and TRBJ2-7; D might be TRBD1 (5 bases). The CDR3 spans 13 residues. Germline assignment: CDR1 MNHNS and CDR2 SASEGT. V was cut by 1 base and J by 7 bases, with 11 bases left in between. This chain's CDR3 is CASSEEGYGEQYF. As DNA, the CDR3 is TGTGCCAGCAGTGAAGAGGGGTATGGGGAGCAGTACTTC.

This clone was seen only once. J is TRBJ2-3 and V is TRBV5-1; D gene ambiguous. Trimming left V 0 bases short and J 5 bases short, with 7 bases between. The CDR3 contains 13 residues. Germline lookup yields CDR1 SGHRS and CDR2 YFSETQ. CDR3 coding DNA: TGCGCCAGCAGCTTGGATGGGGTAGATACGCAGTATTTT. As protein: CASSLDGVDTQYF.

The gene calls are TRBV2 and TRBJ2-5, with 7 nucleotides matching TRBD2. The CDR3 runs to 13 residues. Looked up from germline, CDR1 is SNHLY and CDR2 is FYNNEI. Germline trimming cut 7 bases from V and 9 bases from J; bases unmatched to any gene: 11. The CDR3 protein is CASMLVNRGAQYF. CDR3 nucleotides: TGTGCCAGCATGTTGGTGAATCGGGGGGCCCAGTACTTC.

This chain links TRBV5-8 with TRBJ2-2, with D possibly TRBD2 on 5 matching bases. Germline CDR1 SGHTS, CDR2 YDEGEE. The CDR3 is 14 residues long. Trimming took off 0 bases at V and 7 bases at J, with 10 bases between the two ends. The CDR3 nucleotides are TGTGCCAGCAGCTTGGATAGCGTCGGCGGGGAGCTGTTTTTT. Encoded protein: CASSLDSVGGELFF.

The chain links TRBV30 to TRBJ2-3; D is perhaps TRBD1 (6 bases). Germline values: CDR1 GTSNPN, CDR2 SVGIG (reference sequence). This CDR3 is 16 amino acids long. V gave up 1 base and J gave up 1 base, with 15 bases separating them. The chain's CDR3 is CAWSGSSGTRTDTQYF. CDR3 bases: TGTGCCTGGAGTGGATCCTCCGGGACACGCACAGATACGCAGTATTTT.

The V and J genes are TRBV6-5 and TRBJ1-6; TRBD1 matches 8 bases. With 6 bases clipped from V and 10 bases from J, the junction kept 8 bases outside the gene matches. The CDR3 is 14 residues long. Germline assignment: CDR1 MNHEY and CDR2 SVGAGI. CDR3 bases: TGTGCCAGCAGGAGACAGGGGTGGGTGTCACCCCTCCACTTT. Its translation is CASRRQGWVSPLHF.

The chain carries TRBV3-1 (or the pseudogene TRBV3-2) and TRBJ2-1; 16 positions agree with TRBD2. The CDR3 contains 18 residues. CDR1 and CDR2 from the germline V gene are LGHDT and YNNKEL (reference sequence). The V and J ends lost 4 bases and 5 bases, in that order; junction bases with no gene match: 8. The chain's CDR3 is CASSPGTSGGAGHNEQFF. For the CDR3, the DNA is TGTGCCAGCAGCCCTGGGACTAGCGGGGGGGCAGGGCACAATGAGCAGTTCTTC.

The rearrangement uses TRBV2 and TRBJ2-7; 13 bases align to TRBD2. There are 18 residues in the CDR3. The germline V gene has CDR1 SNHLY and CDR2 FYNNEI. J was trimmed by 2 bases and V by 3 bases; bases with no gene match: 10. The CDR3 region is CASSDFSTSGRYPYEQYF. In nucleotides, the CDR3 is TGTGCCAGCAGTGACTTTTCGACTAGCGGGAGGTACCCCTACGAGCAGTACTTC.

The genes are TRBV30 and TRBJ1-4; 7 bases are a match to TRBD1. Trimming took 0 bases from V and 8 from J; bases not matched to a gene: 6. Germline V gives CDR1 GTSNPN, CDR2 SVGIG (reference sequence). The CDR3 runs to 14 residues. The CDR3, as DNA: TGTGCCTGGAGTGTACAAGGGGGCCAAGAAAAACTGTTTTTT. Translated, it gives CAWSVQGGQEKLFF.

This chain links TRBV4-2 with TRBJ2-5; 7 bases match TRBD2. V shed 5 bases, J shed 4 bases, and the junction held 4 bases outside the gene matches. Per germline, CDR1 LGHNA and CDR2 YNFKEQ. The CDR3 extends over 13 amino acids. CDR3 nucleotides: TGTGCCAGCAGCGGGGAGGGGTTAGAGACCCAGTACTTC. The encoded protein is CASSGEGLETQYF.

This clone occurred once. The chain is built from TRBV9 and TRBJ2-1, with 13 bases fitting TRBD2. The germline V gene encodes CDR1 SGDLS and CDR2 YYNGEE. This CDR3 comprises 15 residues. V lost 3 bases, J lost 10 bases, and 7 bases stayed unmatched. The DNA of the CDR3 is TGTGCCAGCAGCGGAACTAGCGGGGGGGCAGGGGAGCAGTTCTTC. It yields the protein CASSGTSGGAGEQFF.

The chain joins TRBV18 to TRBJ1-2, with TRBD1 matching 7 bases. Germline V gene lookup returns CDR1 KGHSH and CDR2 LQKENI. The junction had 3 bases not matched to a gene; V was cut back by 2 bases and J by 9 bases. This CDR3 is built from 12 residues. The CDR3 sequence is CASSPATGSYTF. The CDR3, as DNA: TGTGCCAGCTCACCAGCGACAGGGAGCTACACCTTC.

J is TRBJ1-4 and V is TRBV19, with 7 bases that match TRBD1. V dropped 4 bases and J dropped 5; count of bases not matched to a gene: 16. The CDR3 covers 18 residues. Germline lookup yields CDR1 LNHDA and CDR2 SQIVND (reference sequence). The chain's CDR3 is CASSTYRGTMVINEKLFF. In DNA form, the CDR3 reads TGTGCCAGTAGTACCTACAGGGGAACCATGGTGATAAATGAAAAACTGTTTTTT.

The chain carries TRBV28 and TRBJ1-2, with a tentative D call TRBD1 (5 bases). Germline lookup yields CDR1 MDHEN and CDR2 SYDVKM. The germline V and J ends were trimmed by 4 bases and 7 bases, with 10 bases remaining between them. CDR3 length: 12 amino acids. The CDR3 spells CASSSGTAGYTF. In nucleotides, the CDR3 is TGTGCCAGCAGTTCTGGGACTGCTGGCTACACCTTC.

V gene TRBV5-1 combines with J gene TRBJ2-1; 10 bases align to TRBD2. Germline V gene data show CDR1 as SGHRS and CDR2 as YFSETQ. With 3 bases clipped from V and 4 bases from J, the junction kept 4 bases outside the gene matches. CDR3 size: 15 residues. The chain's CDR3 is CASSSSSGGYNEQFF. The CDR3 region has the DNA TGCGCCAGCAGCTCCTCTAGCGGGGGTTACAATGAGCAGTTCTTC.

The chain employs TRBV12-5 and TRBJ1-2, with D possibly matching TRBD1 (5 bases). Germline lookup yields CDR1 LGHNT and CDR2 FRNRAP. The CDR3 runs to 13 residues. Trimming left V 2 bases short and J 5 bases short, with 9 bases between. The CDR3 spells CASGLFGGYGYTF. The CDR3, as DNA: TGTGCTAGTGGTTTGTTCGGGGGGTATGGCTACACCTTC.

V gene TRBV28 combines with J gene TRBJ2-5; the match to TRBD2 covers 10 bases. Germline CDR1 is MDHEN and CDR2 is SYDVKM. CDR3 length equals 15 residues. Germline trimming cut 4 bases from V and 4 bases from J; bases unmatched to any gene: 6. CDR3 residues: CASSSAGGPRETQYF. The CDR3 DNA is TGTGCCAGCAGTTCAGCGGGAGGGCCTCGAGAGACCCAGTACTTC.

The chain recombines TRBV2 with TRBJ1-2, with 9 nucleotides matching TRBD1. The V gene end was trimmed by 6 bases and the J gene end by 8 bases; junction bases not matched to a gene: 7. CDR3 size: 13 residues. Germline assignment: CDR1 SNHLY and CDR2 FYNNEI. The CDR3 DNA reads as TGTGCCAGCAGGCCGGGACAGGGAAACGGCTACACCTTC. Its protein product is CASRPGQGNGYTF.

The gene calls are TRBV28 and TRBJ2-4; TRBD2 aligns across 11 bases. Trimming removed 4 bases from V and 0 bases from J; junction bases left unmatched: 11. CDR3 length: 19 amino acids. The germline V gene encodes CDR1 MDHEN and CDR2 SYDVKM. Here the CDR3 reads CASSSPLAGALLAKNIQYF. Here the CDR3 DNA reads TGTGCCAGCAGTTCCCCACTAGCGGGAGCGCTACTAGCCAAAAACATTCAGTACTTC.

The chain links TRBV7-2 to TRBJ1-1, with a tentative D call TRBD1 (5 bases). This CDR3 has 14 amino acids. Between the trimmed V and J ends, which lost 5 bases and 1 base, there was a span of 11 bases. From germline, CDR1 is SGHTA and CDR2 FQGNSA. CDR3 DNA: TGTGCCAGCAGCAGGCAGGGCACGAACACTGAAGCTTTCTTT. Its protein is CASSRQGTNTEAFF. Together with reference TRBV7-2 and TRBJ1-1, the CDR3 gives the full variable domain: GAGVSQSPSNKVTEKGKDVELRCDPISGHTALYWYRQSLGQGLEFLIYFQGNSAPDKSGLPSDRFSAERTGGSVSTLTIQRTQQEDSAVYLCASSRQGTNTEAFFGQGTRLTVV.

The gene calls are TRBV30 and TRBJ1-5, with 8 bases aligning to TRBD1. The CDR3 extends over 13 amino acids. With 3 bases clipped from V and 6 bases from J, the junction kept 4 bases outside the gene matches. Per germline, CDR1 GTSNPN and CDR2 SVGIG (reference sequence). The CDR3 nucleotides are TGTGCCTGGAGAGGGCAGGGGGCTCAGCCCCAGCATTTT. Amino acid sequence: CAWRGQGAQPQHF.

This sequence joins TRBV2 and TRBJ1-1, with D uncertain. V lost 6 bases, J lost 0 bases, and 8 bases lay in between. The CDR3 has 13 amino acids. The V gene's germline CDR1 is SNHLY and CDR2 FYNNEI. The CDR3 region is CASREFMNTEAFF. CDR3 nucleotides: TGTGCCAGCAGGGAATTTATGAACACTGAAGCTTTCTTT.

The J gene is TRBJ1-6, the V gene TRBV6-5; D not certain. The CDR3 covers 16 residues. Trimming stripped 4 bases from V and 10 bases from J, with 20 bases between. Looked up from germline, CDR1 is MNHEY and CDR2 is SVGAGI. The CDR3 DNA sequence: TGTGCCAGCAGTTCAGAATGGGGTCGGGTTACCTCACCCCTCCACTTT. Amino acid sequence: CASSSEWGRVTSPLHF.

The chain employs TRBV7-2 and TRBJ1-5; 8 bases align to TRBD1. Germline V gives CDR1 SGHTA, CDR2 FQGNSA. The CDR3 sequence is 15 residues long. Trimming removed 5 bases from V and 3 bases from J; junction bases left unmatched: 6. The CDR3 region is CASSPGQGANQPQHF. DNA for the CDR3: TGTGCCAGCAGCCCTGGACAGGGAGCCAATCAGCCCCAGCATTTT.

The V gene is TRBV25-1, the J gene TRBJ1-1; 8 nucleotides agree with TRBD1. Unmatched junction bases numbered 3, after V lost 4 bases and J lost 2 bases. Germline V gives CDR1 MGHDK, CDR2 SYGVNS. The CDR3 sequence is 14 residues long. CDR3 region: CASSVDRGNTEAFF. The CDR3 nucleotides are TGTGCCAGCAGTGTAGACAGGGGAAACACTGAAGCTTTCTTT.

The chain carries TRBV18 and TRBJ2-5; no clear D. The CDR3 length is 13 residues. CDR1 is KGHSH and CDR2 is LQKENI in the germline V gene. The ends were cut back, 6 bases at V and 5 bases at J, with 13 bases in the middle. The CDR3 region is CASSLLSQETQYF. The CDR3 coding sequence is TGTGCCAGCTCCCTACTCTCTCAGGAGACCCAGTACTTC. The entire variable domain, with the rest obtained from reference TRBV18 and TRBJ2-5, is as follows: NAGVMQNPRHLVRRRGQEARLRCSPMKGHSHVYWYRQLPEEGLKFMVYLQKENIIDESGMPKERFSAEFPKEGPSILRIQQVVRGDSAAYFCASSLLSQETQYFGPGTRLLVL.

The V and J genes are TRBV19 and TRBJ2-2, with a weak D call TRBD1 (5 bases). Between the trimmed V and J ends, which lost 3 bases and 4 bases, there was a span of 9 bases. CDR3 length equals 14 residues. The germline V gene encodes CDR1 LNHDA and CDR2 SQIVND (reference sequence). The CDR3 spells CASSMRQFTGELFF. The CDR3 DNA follows: TGTGCCAGTAGTATGAGACAGTTCACCGGGGAGCTGTTTTTT.

CDR3 amino acids: CASSPRRREGSTGANVLTF. CDR3 DNA sequence: TGTGCCAGCAGCCCGAGACGGAGGGAAGGTTCAACTGGGGCCAACGTCCTGACTTTC. The V and J genes are TRBV11-2 and TRBJ2-6; D perhaps matches TRBD2 (6 bases). V shed 5 bases and J shed 2 bases, with 22 bases lying between them. CDR1 is SGHAT and CDR2 is FQNNGV in the germline V gene. The CDR3 totals 19 residues.

V usage is TRBV4-3 and J usage is TRBJ2-7, with a weak D call TRBD1 (5 bases). The germline CDR1 and CDR2 sequences are LGHNA and YSLEER. This CDR3 is built from 15 residues. Trimming cost V 1 base and J 1 base, with 11 bases left between them. Here the CDR3 DNA reads TGCGCCAGCAGCCAAGGCCTCTCAGGGTCCTACGAGCAGTACTTC. Protein product: CASSQGLSGSYEQYF.

The chain combines TRBV2 with TRBJ2-7; 7 nucleotides agree with TRBD1. Germline CDR1 is SNHLY and CDR2 is FYNNEI. This CDR3 region has 12 residues. J was trimmed by 7 bases and V by 8 bases; bases with no gene match: 8. CDR3 sequence (DNA): TGTGCCAGCGGGGCACAGGGGTTTGAGCAGTACTTC. Its translation is CASGAQGFEQYF.